This is a list of T cell receptor beta chains from one sample in a study of Graves' ophthalmopathy and Graves' hyperthyroidism. TCRdb reanalysed the multiplex PCR reads using MiXCR and keeps one entry per CDR3 protein. The data contain over 200,000 distinct CDR3 sequences, 25% to 35% of them singletons. The sample consisted of peripheral blood. Receptors were obtained from a middle-aged man with Graves' ophthalmopathy. The CDR3 runs from the conserved cysteine through the conserved F or W. A D gene is named only where the DNA matches it firmly. Some rows mark clone size as missing; the rest say once, few, many or name a class of expanded clone.

j_gene: TRBJ1-6; len: 12; d_gene: NA; abundance: many; v_gene: TRBV20-1; CDR3aa: CSAGSSGGPLHF; CDR3nt: TGCAGTGCCGGGTCTTCCGGCGGGCCCCTCCACTTT
j_gene: TRBJ2-5; len: 13; d_gene: TRBD1; abundance: NA; v_gene: TRBV19; CDR3aa: CASQDRVKKTQYF; CDR3nt: TGTGCCAGTCAGGACAGGGTGAAAAAGACCCAGTACTTC
j_gene: TRBJ1-2; len: 14; d_gene: NA; abundance: many; v_gene: TRBV6-1; CDR3aa: CASSEAADSHGYTF; CDR3nt: TGTGCCAGCAGTGAAGCGGCGGACAGCCATGGCTACACCTTC
j_gene: TRBJ1-3; len: 15; d_gene: NA; abundance: once; v_gene: TRBV28; CDR3aa: CASSLFVFSGNTIYF; CDR3nt: TGTGCCAGCAGTTTATTCGTGTTCTCTGGAAACACCATATATTTT
j_gene: TRBJ2-7; len: 13; d_gene: NA; abundance: many; v_gene: TRBV7-8; CDR3aa: CASSSLKVHEQYF; CDR3nt: TGTGCCAGCAGCTCCTTAAAGGTCCACGAGCAGTACTTC
j_gene: TRBJ2-5; len: 16; d_gene: TRBD2; abundance: NA; v_gene: TRBV5-1; CDR3aa: CASSLLAGGPEETQYF; CDR3nt: TGCGCCAGCAGCCTTTTAGCGGGAGGGCCGGAGGAGACCCAGTACTTC
j_gene: TRBJ1-1; len: 12; d_gene: NA; abundance: NA; v_gene: TRBV20-1; CDR3aa: CSAYGRNTEAFF; CDR3nt: TGCAGTGCTTACGGGCGGAACACTGAAGCTTTCTTT
j_gene: TRBJ2-7; len: 14; d_gene: TRBD2; abundance: many; v_gene: TRBV6-2/TRBV6-3; CDR3aa: CASRSSGTSEEQYF; CDR3nt: TGTGCCAGCAGGTCTAGCGGCACGTCGGAGGAGCAGTACTTC
j_gene: TRBJ2-6; len: 13; d_gene: NA; abundance: many; v_gene: TRBV19; CDR3aa: CASETSGANVLTF; CDR3nt: TGTGCCAGCGAAACCTCTGGGGCCAACGTCCTGACTTTC
j_gene: TRBJ2-7; len: 15; d_gene: NA; abundance: many; v_gene: TRBV5-1; CDR3aa: CASSLEVALSYEQYF; CDR3nt: TGCGCCAGCAGCTTGGAAGTGGCCCTCTCCTACGAGCAGTACTTC
j_gene: TRBJ2-5; len: 14; d_gene: TRBD1; abundance: NA; v_gene: TRBV12-3/TRBV12-4; CDR3aa: CASSLTGFEETQYF; CDR3nt: TGTGCCAGCAGTTTGACAGGGTTCGAAGAGACCCAGTACTTC